This TCR beta chain comes out of a study of T cell repertoires in ileal Crohn's disease. Study-wide context: All patients had surgery for stricturing (61%) or penetrating (around 40%) disease. Biopsies of inflamed ileum from the surgical specimen form M0 samples.

V lost 3 bases and J lost 3; bases outside the gene matches: 1. Germline CDR1 LGHNA, CDR2 YSLEER. This CDR3 is built from 13 residues. Time point noted: inflamed ileum from the surgical specimen. The assay was immunoSEQ multiplex PCR, and TCRdb's table has in-frame clones only and misses some. The table shows roughly 3,200 clones, with roughly 93% occurring only once. The sample was ileal tissue. This chain uses TRBV4-3 with TRBJ1-1, with 7 bases that match TRBD1. This receptor was taken from an adult with Crohn's disease. CDR3 nucleotides: TGCGCCAGCAGCCACCAGGGGGACACTGAAGCTTTCTTT. It specifies CASSHQGDTEAFF.